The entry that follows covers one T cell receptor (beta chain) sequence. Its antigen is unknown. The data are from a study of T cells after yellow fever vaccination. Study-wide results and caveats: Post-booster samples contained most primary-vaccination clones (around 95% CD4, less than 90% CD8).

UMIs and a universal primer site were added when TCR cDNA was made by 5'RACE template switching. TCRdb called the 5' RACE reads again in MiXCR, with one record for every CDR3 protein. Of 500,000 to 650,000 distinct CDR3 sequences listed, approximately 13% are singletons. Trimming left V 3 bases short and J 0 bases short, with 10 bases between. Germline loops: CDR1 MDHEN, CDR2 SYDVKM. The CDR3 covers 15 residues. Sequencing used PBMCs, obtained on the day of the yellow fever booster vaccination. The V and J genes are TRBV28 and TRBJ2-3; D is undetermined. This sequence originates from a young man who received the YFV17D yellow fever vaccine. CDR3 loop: CASSFFAPSTDTQYF. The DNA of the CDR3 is TGTGCCAGCAGTTTTTTTGCACCCAGCACAGATACGCAGTATTTT.